This TCR beta chain derives from a study of cytomegalovirus exposure and HLA in healthy donors. Whole-study context: The Caucasian-associated ancestry cluster contained approximately 81% of the approximately 390 genotyped donors. Study results and caveats: Cytomegalovirus association was listed for 164 TCR beta chains. It was reportedly the case that the classifier diagnosed cytomegalovirus status with high specificity and sensitivity. Later analysis placed DRB1 highest and HLA-C lowest in TCR association rates, which differed by HLA locus.

Note on this clone: The antigen is unknown.

PCR amplification relied on 60 Vbeta primers (plus 13 Jbeta primers). Only in-frame clones appear in the TCRdb table, and some are missing; sequencing was by immunoSEQ multiplex PCR. The sample lists some 150,000 clones; approximately 80% were seen once. The CDR3 is 14 amino acids. V was cut by 6 bases and J by 7 bases, with 18 bases left in between. Germline CDR1 reads MDHEN; CDR2 reads SYDVKM. V is TRBV28 and J is TRBJ1-2; D perhaps matches TRBD1 (5 bases). This TCR derives from a young woman in good health and CMV-seronegative. Sequencing used PBMCs. The chain's CDR3 is CASSPNNAGLGYTF. In DNA form, the CDR3 reads TGTGCCAGCAGCCCAAACAACGCAGGGCTTGGCTACACCTTC.